This TCR beta chain emerged from a study of early T cells in non-severe SARS-CoV-2 infection. Study-level points and caveats: Using VDJdb, the matching emphasized anti-spike CD8 responses while missing private and CD4 specificities.

In the case of this clonotype: What it binds is unknown.

Individual cDNA molecules were tagged with unique molecular identifiers, the study reported. In TCRdb, the 5' RACE reads were re-called with MiXCR into one record per CDR3 protein. This sample has about 110,000 distinct CDR3 sequences, with roughly an eighth found just once. Trimming removed 4 bases from V and 6 bases from J, with 23 bases in between. The germline gives CDR1 ENHRY, CDR2 SYGVKD. The CDR3 extends over 17 amino acids. Specimen: whole blood. This rearrangement joins TRBV10-3 to TRBJ2-3, with TRBD1 as a possible D gene (5 bases). This clonotype originated in an adult who was a healthcare worker with PCR-confirmed SARS-CoV-2 infection or an uninfected control (not recorded which). DNA for the CDR3: TGTGCCATCAGTGTCGACAGCCAGTTAGGTTTCGGTGATACGCAGTATTTT. Translated: CAISVDSQLGFGDTQYF.